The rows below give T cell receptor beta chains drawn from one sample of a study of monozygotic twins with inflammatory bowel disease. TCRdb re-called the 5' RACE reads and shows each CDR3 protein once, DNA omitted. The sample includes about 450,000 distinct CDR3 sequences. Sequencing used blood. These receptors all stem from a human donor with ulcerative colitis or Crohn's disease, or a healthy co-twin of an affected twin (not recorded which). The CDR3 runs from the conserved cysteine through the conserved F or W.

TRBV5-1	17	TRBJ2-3	CASSLDVAGVITDTQYF
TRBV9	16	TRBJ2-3	CASSVDGTTSTDTQYF
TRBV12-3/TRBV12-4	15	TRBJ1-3	CASTLAAGTGNTIYF
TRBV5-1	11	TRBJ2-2	CASTSIGELFF
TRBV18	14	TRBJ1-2	CASSPSGTGGGYTF
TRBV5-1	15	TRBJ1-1	CASSPPLSGPTEAFF
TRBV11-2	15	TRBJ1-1	CASSLDQGARTEAFF
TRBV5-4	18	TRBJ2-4	CASSFLTSGGRFRNIQYF
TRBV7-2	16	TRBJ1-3	CASSHKQVDSGNTIYF
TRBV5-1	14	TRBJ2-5	CASSTGGTGETQYF
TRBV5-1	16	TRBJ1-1	CASSLAREAGNTEAFF
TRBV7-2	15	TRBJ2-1	CASSNPGNSYNEQFF
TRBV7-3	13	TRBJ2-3	CASSTTRADTQYF
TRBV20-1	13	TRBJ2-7	CSASLAGLDEQYF
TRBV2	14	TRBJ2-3	CASSEAASTDTQYF
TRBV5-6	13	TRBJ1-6	CASSLANGSPLHF
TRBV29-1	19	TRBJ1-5	CRENLLGQGASDATGPQHF
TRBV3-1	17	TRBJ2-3	CASSQDGTSGPRDTQYF
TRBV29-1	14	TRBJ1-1	CSVESRGLNTEAFF
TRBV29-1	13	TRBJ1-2	CSARQTQGGGYTF
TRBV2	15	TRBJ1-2	CASRAWTGSNYGYTF
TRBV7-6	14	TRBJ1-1	CASSADRVSTEAFF
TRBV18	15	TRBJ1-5	CASASTRAGDQPQHF
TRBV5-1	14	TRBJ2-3	CASSLSGGGNTQYF
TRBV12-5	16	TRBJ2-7	CASGLEHRERSSEQYF
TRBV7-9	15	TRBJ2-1	CASSWGQKAYNEQFF
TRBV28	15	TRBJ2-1	CASGLAGGPYNEQFF
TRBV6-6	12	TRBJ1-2	CGVGQGLYDYTF
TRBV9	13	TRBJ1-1	CASSVAWDTEAFF
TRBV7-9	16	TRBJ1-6	CASSSAGTGGNSPLHF
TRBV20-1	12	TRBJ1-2	CSARQGGYGYTF
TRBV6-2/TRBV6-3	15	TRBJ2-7	CASSYGQAGSYEQYF
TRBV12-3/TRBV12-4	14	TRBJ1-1	CASSDPVSVPEAFF
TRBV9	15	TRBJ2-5	CASSVVAGGRETQYF
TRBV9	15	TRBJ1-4	CASSTRQGVNEKLFF
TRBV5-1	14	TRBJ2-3	CASSPKAGPDTQYF
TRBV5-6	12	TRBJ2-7	CASSLVTNEQYF
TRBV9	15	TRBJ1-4	CASSVGQVSGEKLFF
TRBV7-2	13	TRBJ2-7	CVSSPNRQGEQYF
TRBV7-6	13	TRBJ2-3	CASSLGPGDTQYF
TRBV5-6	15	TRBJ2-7	CASSLIGRSSYEQYF
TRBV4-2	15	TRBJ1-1	CASSQRTGMNTEAFF
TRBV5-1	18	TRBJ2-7	CASSLGAPGQGASYEQYF